These T cell receptor beta chains were read from a single sample in a study of blood T cell repertoires in COVID-19. Data came from immunoSEQ multiplex PCR; TCRdb stores just in-frame clones and leaves some out. The sample lists tens of thousands of clones, about 86% occurring once. Sequencing was carried out using peripheral blood. These receptors all come from a man aged 35 to 55 with COVID-19, enrolled during active disease. Each CDR3 is given with its conserved first and last residue. The D gene is left open where the match is weak. Size is stated for part of the rows, as once, few or many counts, or as a class when the clone is expanded.

d_call clone_size j_call v_call cdr3_nt cdr3_aa
TRBD1 . TRBJ2-5 TRBV4-1 TGCGCCAGCAGCCCCGGGACAGGCATCCAAGAGACCCAGTACTTC CASSPGTGIQETQYF
TRBD2 . TRBJ2-5 TRBV14 TGTGCCAGCAGCCCGCTAGCGGGGCGGGAGACCCAGTACTTC CASSPLAGRETQYF
TRBD1 . TRBJ2-7 TRBV9 TGTGCCAGCAGCGTGGACAGGAACCCCTACGAGCAGTACTTC CASSVDRNPYEQYF
TRBD1 few TRBJ1-2 TRBV28 TGTGCCAGCAGCGCTGCCGGACCCGGGACAGGGACCAATGGCTACACCTTC CASSAAGPGTGTNGYTF
. . TRBJ1-5 TRBV30 TGTGCCTGGAGTGTTGGAGGGTATAGCAATCAGCCCCAGCATTTT CAWSVGGYSNQPQHF
. . TRBJ2-5 TRBV3-1/TRBV3-2 TGTGCCAGCAGCCCCGGGGGGCTAGAGAGTTTAGGGGAGACCCAGTACTTC CASSPGGLESLGETQYF
TRBD1 . TRBJ1-2 TRBV7-9 TGTGCCAGCAGCCCCGGACAGGCCGTGGGCTACACCTTC CASSPGQAVGYTF
. . TRBJ2-7 TRBV7-2 TGTGCCAGCAGCGGTGAAGGGGACGAGCAGTACTTC CASSGEGDEQYF
. . TRBJ1-1 TRBV20-1 TGCAGTGCTAGTTCAGGGGCGCGGACTGAAGCTTTCTTT CSASSGARTEAFF
. . TRBJ2-5 TRBV7-3 TGTGCCAGCAGCTTAAGCGTCACAGTAGGTGCAAAGACCCAGTACTTC CASSLSVTVGAKTQYF
TRBD2 . TRBJ2-1 TRBV27 TGTGCCAGCAGCTACAGCGGGAGCTCCTACAATGAGCAGTTCTTC CASSYSGSSYNEQFF
TRBD2 . TRBJ2-1 TRBV6-2/TRBV6-3 TGTGCCAGCAGCCTCCGACTAGCGACCCACAATGAGCAGTTCTTC CASSLRLATHNEQFF
. few TRBJ1-2 TRBV9 TGTGCCAGCAGCGTATGGGGCGCCTATGGCTACACCTTC CASSVWGAYGYTF
. . TRBJ2-6 TRBV7-3 TGTGCCAGCAGCTTAACGGGTATCAGGCACTTCAACTCTGGGGCCAACGTCCTGACTTTC CASSLTGIRHFNSGANVLTF
. . TRBJ2-7 TRBV12-3/TRBV12-4 TGTGCCAGCAGTTTAGGCAGAGGACAGTACTTC CASSLGRGQYF
. . TRBJ2-7 TRBV2 TGTGCCATCCGGGGGAGCTCCTACGAGCAGTACTTC CAIRGSSYEQYF
TRBD1 . TRBJ2-4 TRBV9 TGTGCCAGCAGCCCTACCAGACAGGGTTACATTCAGTACTTC CASSPTRQGYIQYF
TRBD1 . TRBJ1-2 TRBV6-6 TGTGCCAGCAATTTCTGGGACAGTGAGGGTGGCTACACCTTC CASNFWDSEGGYTF
TRBD2 . TRBJ2-7 TRBV27 TGTGCCAGCAGTTTAAAACTAGCGGAAGCCTACGAGCAGTACTTC CASSLKLAEAYEQYF
. . TRBJ2-5 TRBV5-5 TGTGCCAGCAGCTTGGCCATATTTCCCGGCCAAGAGACCCAGTACTTC CASSLAIFPGQETQYF
TRBD2 . TRBJ2-1 TRBV7-3 TGTGCCAGCGCCAAAGGTAGTAGCGGGAGATGGAATGAGCAGTTCTTC CASAKGSSGRWNEQFF
TRBD2 . TRBJ2-3 TRBV27 TGTGCCAGCCGTCCGGCGGGAGCGGTCCCAGATACGCAGTATTTT CASRPAGAVPDTQYF
. . TRBJ2-1 TRBV27 TGTGCCAGCAGTGAGAGGGCCCGTTCACCCACAAGCAATGAGCAGTTCTTC CASSERARSPTSNEQFF
TRBD1 . TRBJ1-2 TRBV15 TGTGCCACCTCCGACAGGGGGCAGGGCTACACCTTC CATSDRGQGYTF
. . TRBJ1-1 TRBV7-9 TGTGCCAGCAGCTTATGGGGGGGCGCGGACACTGAAGCTTTCTTT CASSLWGGADTEAFF
. . TRBJ1-2 TRBV9 TGTGCCAGCGCACCCGGACAGAACTCACCCTATGGCTACACCTTC CASAPGQNSPYGYTF
TRBD1 . TRBJ2-7 TRBV9 TGTGCCAGCAGCAGAACAGGGGGTGCCTCCTACGAGCAGTACTTC CASSRTGGASYEQYF
TRBD1 . TRBJ2-7 TRBV15 TGTGCCACCAGCGATGGGACAGCCTCCATCTACGAGCAGTACTTC CATSDGTASIYEQYF
. . TRBJ1-2 TRBV23-1 TGCGCCAGCAGTCAATCGAAAGACAGGATAGTCACCTTC CASSQSKDRIVTF
TRBD1 . TRBJ1-4 TRBV25-1 TGTGCCAGCAGTGACCTGGGACAGGGGGAAAAACTGTTTTTT CASSDLGQGEKLFF
TRBD2 . TRBJ2-7 TRBV19 TGTGCCAGTAGTTCCGGGACTAGCGGCAGGGTGGTCGAGCAGTACTTC CASSSGTSGRVVEQYF
. once TRBJ1-4 TRBV7-3 TGTGCCAGCAGCTTAAATGGCTTCCCTAATGAAAAACTGTTTTTT CASSLNGFPNEKLFF
TRBD1 . TRBJ1-1 TRBV12-3/TRBV12-4 TGTGCCAGCAGTGGGGACAGGGTCTCCGAAGCTTTCTTT CASSGDRVSEAFF
. . TRBJ2-5 TRBV21-1 TGTGCCAGCAGCCGCTCCCAAGGGGCGGGGCAAGAGACCCAGTACTTC CASSRSQGAGQETQYF
. . TRBJ2-5 TRBV6-5 TGTGCCACCCGGTGGGAGACCCAGTACTTC CATRWETQYF
TRBD1 . TRBJ1-6 TRBV2 TGTGCCAGCAGTGAGAGGTGGCAGGGGGGATCACCCCTCCACTTT CASSERWQGGSPLHF
. . TRBJ2-5 TRBV24-1 TGTGCCACCAGTGATTCCAACGTGGGACTCAGGGTCCAAGAGACCCAGTACTTC CATSDSNVGLRVQETQYF
. . TRBJ1-3 TRBV30 TGTGCCTCACACAGGGTCCCCGGAAACACCATATATTTT CASHRVPGNTIYF
. once TRBJ2-3 TRBV9 TGTGCCAGCAGCTTATATTCCACAGATACGCAGTATTTT CASSLYSTDTQYF
. . TRBJ1-2 TRBV28 TGTGCCAGCAGTGGTTCCCGGTTCTATGGCTACACCTTC CASSGSRFYGYTF